The 27 T cell receptor beta chains below all came from one sample that was sequenced in a study of blood T cell repertoires in COVID-19. The table came from immunoSEQ multiplex PCR; TCRdb's copy has only in-frame clones and leaves some out. The sample records over 100,000 clones, about 89% being singletons. Sequencing was carried out using peripheral blood. The receptors here all came from a human donor with acute or convalescent COVID-19. The donor label of this sample is uncertain.

The chain combines TRBV27 with TRBJ2-5, with 12 positions matching TRBD2. The trim removed 5 bases at V and 5 bases at J, leaving 6 bases unmatched. Germline CDR1 MNHEY, CDR2 SMNVEV (reference sequence). The CDR3 runs to 15 residues. The CDR3, as DNA: TGTGCCAGCAGTCCCGGACTAGCGGGGTGGGAGACCCAGTACTTC. This encodes CASSPGLAGWETQYF.

The chain carries TRBV5-4 and TRBJ1-4; no definite D call. The CDR3 has 15 amino acids. The V end lost 4 bases, the J end lost 0 bases, and 10 bases lay between the germline ends. The germline V gene encodes CDR1 SGHNT and CDR2 YYREEE (reference sequence). CDR3 in DNA: TGTGCCAGCAGCGTTGGCGGGACAACTAATGAAAAACTGTTTTTT. It translates to CASSVGGTTNEKLFF.

CDR3 in amino acids: CASSGKTGVPPGNTIYF. The CDR3, as DNA: TGTGCCAGCAGTGGCAAGACAGGGGTCCCTCCTGGAAACACCATATATTTT. The chain has TRBV6-1 and TRBJ1-3; 8 bases align to TRBD1. Trimming removed 4 bases from V and 2 bases from J; junction bases left unmatched: 10. Germline-derived CDR1 and CDR2 are MNHNS and SASEGT. The CDR3 contains 17 residues.

In this sample, this clone turned up once. The rearrangement joins TRBV30 to TRBJ1-6, with a possible D match to TRBD1 (6 bases). CDR3 length equals 17 residues. The germline gives CDR1 GTSNPN, CDR2 SVGIG (reference sequence). The germline V and J ends were trimmed by 1 base and 5 bases, with 18 bases remaining between them. The CDR3 loop is CAWSALPQGRNNSPLHF. The CDR3 bases are TGTGCCTGGAGTGCTTTGCCTCAGGGGAGAAATAATTCACCCCTCCACTTT.

The gene calls are TRBV10-3 and TRBJ2-2; 8 bases line up with TRBD2. The CDR3 loop spans 16 amino acids. J lost 5 bases, V lost 2 bases, and 7 bases had no gene match. From germline, CDR1 is ENHRY and CDR2 SYGVKD. CDR3 sequence: CAISEPAGANTGELFF. DNA of the CDR3: TGTGCCATCAGTGAGCCAGCGGGGGCCAATACCGGGGAGCTGTTTTTT.

The genes are TRBV7-9 and TRBJ2-1, with a weak D call TRBD2 (6 bases). V was trimmed by 5 bases and J by 9 bases, leaving 17 bases between them. CDR3 size: 14 residues. Looked up from germline, CDR1 is SEHNR and CDR2 is FQNEAQ (reference sequence). The CDR3 spells CASSRSDGLSEQFF. The CDR3 coding sequence is TGTGCCAGCAGCCGGAGTGACGGACTATCTGAGCAGTTCTTC.

The chain has TRBV15 and TRBJ1-3; D not resolved. This CDR3 is 15 amino acids long. CDR1 and CDR2 from the germline V gene are LNHNV and YYDKDF (reference sequence). Trimming removed 0 bases from V and 1 base from J, with 7 bases in between. The CDR3 loop reads CATSRDPGSGNTIYF. DNA of the CDR3: TGTGCCACCAGCAGAGATCCGGGATCTGGAAACACCATATATTTT.

V and J are TRBV10-2 and TRBJ1-2; 7 bases are a match to TRBD1. Germline loops: CDR1 WSHSY, CDR2 SAAADI. The CDR3 length is 13 residues. Germline trimming cut 4 bases from V and 3 bases from J; bases unmatched to any gene: 2. In DNA, the CDR3 is TGCGCCAGCAGTGTTACAGGGGACTATGGCTACACCTTC. This encodes CASSVTGDYGYTF.

The chain carries TRBV7-9 and TRBJ2-1; TRBD1 is a possible D gene (6 bases). The CDR3 extends over 14 amino acids. Trimming removed 1 base from V and 7 bases from J, with 11 bases in between. Germline CDR1 reads SEHNR; CDR2 reads FQNEAQ (reference sequence). The DNA for the CDR3 is TGTGCCAGCAGCTTAGTGGGGGCCGGAAATGAGCAGTTCTTC. Translated, it gives CASSLVGAGNEQFF.

The chain carries TRBV28 and TRBJ1-3, with 9 nucleotides matching TRBD1. The germline CDR1 and CDR2 sequences are MDHEN and SYDVKM. The CDR3 spans 15 residues. V was clipped by 2 bases and J by 5 bases; unmatched bases: 4. The CDR3 here is CASSLPTGGRNTIYF. The CDR3 nucleotides are TGTGCCAGCAGTTTACCGACAGGGGGTAGAAACACCATATATTTT.

The chain uses TRBV5-5 and TRBJ2-3, with TRBD2 identical over 7 bases. Germline V lookup: CDR1 SGHKS, CDR2 YYEKEE (reference sequence). The ends lost 4 bases at V and 4 bases at J; junction bases unmatched: 12. The CDR3 length is 16 residues. CDR3 sequence: CASSPRGEEAPDTQYF. In DNA form, the CDR3 reads TGTGCCAGCAGCCCACGGGGGGAGGAGGCCCCAGATACGCAGTATTTT.

This clone appeared a few times. This rearrangement joins TRBV18 to TRBJ2-3, with D perhaps matching TRBD1 (6 bases). Per the germline V gene, CDR1 is KGHSH and CDR2 is LQKENI. The CDR3 covers 14 residues. V was trimmed by 2 bases and J by 14 bases, leaving 20 bases between them. CDR3 protein: CASSPDSFDRGGYF. In nucleotides, the CDR3 is TGTGCCAGCTCACCAGACTCATTTGACAGAGGGGGGTATTTT.

The CDR3 region is CASTLNRGGYGYTF. The CDR3 DNA sequence: TGTGCCAGCACCTTGAACAGGGGTGGCTATGGCTACACCTTC. The rearrangement joins TRBV7-2 to TRBJ1-2, with 7 positions matching TRBD1. Germline CDR1 reads SGHTA; CDR2 reads FQGNSA. V dropped 7 bases and J dropped 4; count of bases not matched to a gene: 9. The CDR3 loop spans 14 amino acids.

This clone was recorded once. The chain recombines TRBV28 with TRBJ2-7, with a weak D call TRBD1 (6 bases). The germline gives CDR1 MDHEN, CDR2 SYDVKM. The CDR3 loop spans 12 amino acids. V shed 5 bases and J shed 6 bases, with 11 bases lying between them. CDR3 sequence reads: CASSNRATEQYF. In DNA, the CDR3 is TGTGCCAGCAGTAACAGGGCCACCGAGCAGTACTTC.

The rearrangement uses TRBV5-1 and TRBJ1-5, with D tentatively TRBD1 (5 bases). Germline V gene data show CDR1 as SGHRS and CDR2 as YFSETQ. The CDR3 runs to 15 residues. V lost 4 bases, J lost 7 bases, and 18 bases lay in between. CDR3 residues: CASSPDGGPGQPQHF. DNA of the CDR3: TGCGCCAGCAGCCCGGACGGGGGACCTGGGCAGCCCCAGCATTTT.

The chain couples TRBV18 to TRBJ1-5; perhaps TRBD1 as D (5 bases). Germline CDR1 and CDR2: KGHSH and LQKENI. With 5 bases removed from V and 6 bases from J, the gap between germline ends came to 8 bases. The CDR3 totals 12 residues. The CDR3 region has the DNA TGTGCCAGCTCAACCGGGGGTCAGCCCCAGCATTTT. It is translated as CASSTGGQPQHF.

The chain links TRBV7-2 to TRBJ2-1; TRBD2 aligns across 7 bases. V was clipped by 0 bases and J by 2 bases; unmatched bases: 1. There are 15 residues in the CDR3. From germline, CDR1 is SGHTA and CDR2 FQGNSA. The CDR3 DNA reads TGTGCCAGCAGCTTAGCGCTAGCGGCCTACAATGAGCAGTTCTTC. Protein sequence: CASSLALAAYNEQFF.

In its sample, this clone was seen once. This chain joins TRBV7-2 and TRBJ1-1; maybe TRBD1 (6 bases). Trimming removed 5 bases at V and 1 base at J, with 8 bases between. Germline V gene sequence: CDR1 SGHTA, CDR2 FQGNSA. The CDR3 is made up of 13 amino acids. The CDR3 spells CASSTGQNTEAFF. The CDR3 DNA sequence: TGTGCCAGCAGCACGGGACAGAACACTGAAGCTTTCTTT.

This clone was counted only a few times. The chain is built from TRBV4-1 and TRBJ2-7, with TRBD1 matching 9 bases. The CDR3 runs 15 residues. CDR1 and CDR2 (germline): MGHRA, YSYEKL. The ends lost 1 base at V and 4 bases at J; junction bases unmatched: 5. CDR3 in DNA: TGCGCCAGCAGCCAAGCCCCGGGACAGGGTTACGAGCAGTACTTC. It translates to CASSQAPGQGYEQYF.

The CDR3 is CASSIGLYGYTF. The CDR3 region has the DNA TGTGCCAGCAGTATTGGGCTATATGGCTACACCTTC. The V call is TRBV28, the J call TRBJ1-2; D unclear. Germline V gene sequence: CDR1 MDHEN, CDR2 SYDVKM. The CDR3 runs 12 residues. Trimming stripped 5 bases from V and 5 bases from J, with 9 bases between.

V is TRBV5-4 and J is TRBJ1-2; 7 bases map to TRBD1. J lost 2 bases, V lost 3 bases, and 4 bases had no gene match. CDR3 length: 14 amino acids. CDR1 and CDR2 (germline): SGHNT, YYREEE (reference sequence). The CDR3: CASSSWDSNYGYTF. The CDR3 coding sequence is TGTGCCAGCAGCTCCTGGGACAGCAACTATGGCTACACCTTC.

The chain links TRBV9 to TRBJ2-5, with 7 bases lining up with TRBD2. The germline CDR1 and CDR2 sequences are SGDLS and YYNGEE. Trimming removed 4 bases from V and 2 bases from J; junction bases left unmatched: 5. The CDR3 spans 14 residues. The CDR3 DNA reads TGTGCCAGCAGCTCGGGACTACGACAAGAGACCCAGTACTTC. Amino acid sequence: CASSSGLRQETQYF.

On this clone: Relative to the germline gene, one junction end is altered; a read error may explain this. V is TRBV5-1 and J is TRBJ2-4; TRBD2 agrees at 9 bases. Germline assignment: CDR1 SGHRS and CDR2 YFSETQ. The CDR3 length is 16 residues. CDR3 amino acids: CASSLSSGLARNIQYF. CDR3 nucleotide sequence: TGCGCCAGCAGCTTGAGTTCGGGACTAGCCAGAAACATTCAGTACTTC.

This CDR3 is CASSPDMSYEQYF. The CDR3 nucleotides are TGTGCCAGCAGCCCGGACATGTCCTACGAGCAGTACTTC. The chain uses TRBV3-1 (or the pseudogene TRBV3-2) and TRBJ2-7; a possible D gene is TRBD1 (5 bases). Trimming removed 4 bases at V and 1 base at J, with 8 bases between. Germline V lookup: CDR1 LGHDT, CDR2 YNNKEL (reference sequence). The CDR3 spans 13 residues.

J is TRBJ2-2 and V is TRBV7-9; TRBD1 matches at 11 bases. Germline lookup yields CDR1 SEHNR and CDR2 FQNEAQ (reference sequence). The V and J ends lost 6 bases and 5 bases, in that order; junction bases with no gene match: 8. The CDR3 contains 16 residues. CDR3 region: CASRFRDRGITGELFF. The DNA of the CDR3 is TGTGCCAGCAGGTTCCGGGACAGGGGGATAACCGGGGAGCTGTTTTTT.

CDR3 sequence (DNA): TGTGCCAGCAGACTCAAAGTAGCGGGCCGCACAGATACGCAGTATTTT. Protein sequence: CASRLKVAGRTDTQYF. V is TRBV7-2 and J is TRBJ2-3; TRBD2 agrees at 7 bases. Germline V gene sequence: CDR1 SGHTA, CDR2 FQGNSA. Trimming removed 6 bases from V and 1 base from J; junction bases left unmatched: 10. This CDR3 contains 16 residues.

The CDR3 loop reads CASSLSGGNYEQYF. The DNA of the CDR3 is TGCGCCAGCAGCTTGAGTGGGGGCAACTACGAGCAGTACTTC. The gene calls are TRBV5-1 and TRBJ2-7; D might be TRBD1 (6 bases). V was cut by 1 base and J by 3 bases, with 11 bases left in between. The length of the CDR3 is 14 residues. Germline V gene sequence: CDR1 SGHRS, CDR2 YFSETQ.